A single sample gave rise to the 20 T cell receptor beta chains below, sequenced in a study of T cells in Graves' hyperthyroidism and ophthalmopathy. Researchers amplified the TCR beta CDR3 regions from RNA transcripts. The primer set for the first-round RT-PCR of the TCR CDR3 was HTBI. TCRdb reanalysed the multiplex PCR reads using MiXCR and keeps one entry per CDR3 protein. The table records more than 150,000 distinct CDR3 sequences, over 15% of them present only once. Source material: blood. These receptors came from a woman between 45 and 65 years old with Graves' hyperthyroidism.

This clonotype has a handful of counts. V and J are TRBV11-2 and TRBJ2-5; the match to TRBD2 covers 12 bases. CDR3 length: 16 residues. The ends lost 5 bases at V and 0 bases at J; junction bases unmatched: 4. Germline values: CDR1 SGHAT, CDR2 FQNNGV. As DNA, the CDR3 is TGTGCCAGCAGCCGAGGACTAGCGGGGTACCAAGAGACCCAGTACTTC. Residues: CASSRGLAGYQETQYF.

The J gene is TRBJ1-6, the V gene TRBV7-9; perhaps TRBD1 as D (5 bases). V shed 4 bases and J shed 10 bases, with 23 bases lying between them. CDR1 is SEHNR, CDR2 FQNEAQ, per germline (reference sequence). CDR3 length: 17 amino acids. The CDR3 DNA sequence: TGTGCCAGCAGCTCCTCATTGGGGGACCTCGGTACGTCACCCCTCCACTTT. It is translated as CASSSSLGDLGTSPLHF.

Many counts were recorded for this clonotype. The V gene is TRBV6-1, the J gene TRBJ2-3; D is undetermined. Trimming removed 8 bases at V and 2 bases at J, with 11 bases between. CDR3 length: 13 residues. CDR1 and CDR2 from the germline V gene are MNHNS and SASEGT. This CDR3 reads CASHPRSTDTQYF. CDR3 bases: TGTGCCAGCCACCCAAGATCCACAGATACGCAGTATTTT.

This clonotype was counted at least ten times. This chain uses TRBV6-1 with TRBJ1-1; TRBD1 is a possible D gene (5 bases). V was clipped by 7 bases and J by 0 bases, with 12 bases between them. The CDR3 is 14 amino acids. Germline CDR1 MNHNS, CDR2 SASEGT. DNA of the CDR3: TGTGCCAGCACTAAACCGGGGGTGAACACTGAAGCTTTCTTT. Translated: CASTKPGVNTEAFF.

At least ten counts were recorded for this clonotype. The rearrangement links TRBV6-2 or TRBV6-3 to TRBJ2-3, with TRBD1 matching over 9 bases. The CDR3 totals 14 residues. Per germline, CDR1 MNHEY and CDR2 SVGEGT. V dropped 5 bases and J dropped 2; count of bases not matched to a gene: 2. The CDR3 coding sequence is TGTGCCAGCAGTGGGACAGGGAACACAGATACGCAGTATTTT. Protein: CASSGTGNTDTQYF.

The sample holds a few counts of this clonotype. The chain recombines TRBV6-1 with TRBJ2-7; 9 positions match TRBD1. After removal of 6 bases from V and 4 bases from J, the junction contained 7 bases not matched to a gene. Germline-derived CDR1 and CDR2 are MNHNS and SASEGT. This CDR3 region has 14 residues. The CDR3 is CASSPTGGVYEQYF. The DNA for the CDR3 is TGTGCCAGCAGCCCGACAGGGGGTGTGTACGAGCAGTACTTC.

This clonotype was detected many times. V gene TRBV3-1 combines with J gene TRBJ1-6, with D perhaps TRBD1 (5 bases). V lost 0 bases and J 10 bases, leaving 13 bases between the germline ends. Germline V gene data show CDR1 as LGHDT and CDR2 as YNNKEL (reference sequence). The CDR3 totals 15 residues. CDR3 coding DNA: TGTGCCAGCAGCCAAGAAAGTGGGGGAGGCTCACCCCTCCACTTT. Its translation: CASSQESGGGSPLHF.

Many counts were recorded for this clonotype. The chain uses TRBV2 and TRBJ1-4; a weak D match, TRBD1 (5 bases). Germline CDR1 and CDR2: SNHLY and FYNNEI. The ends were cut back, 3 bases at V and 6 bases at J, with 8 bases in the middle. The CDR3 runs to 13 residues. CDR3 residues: CASSDRVDEKLFF. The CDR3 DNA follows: TGTGCCAGCAGTGACAGGGTGGATGAAAAACTGTTTTTT.

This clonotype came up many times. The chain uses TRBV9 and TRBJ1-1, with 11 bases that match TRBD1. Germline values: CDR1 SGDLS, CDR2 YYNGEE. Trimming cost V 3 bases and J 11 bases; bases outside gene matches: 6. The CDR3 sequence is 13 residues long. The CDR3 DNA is TGTGCCAGCAGCGGTGGACAGGGGGCTTCTGCTTTCTTT. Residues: CASSGGQGASAFF.

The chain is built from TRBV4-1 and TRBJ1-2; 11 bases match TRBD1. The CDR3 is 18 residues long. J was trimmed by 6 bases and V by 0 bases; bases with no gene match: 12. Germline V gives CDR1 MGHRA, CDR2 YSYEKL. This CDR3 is CASSQEGPHGTGGHGYTF. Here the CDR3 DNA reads TGCGCCAGCAGCCAAGAAGGACCACATGGGACAGGGGGACATGGCTACACCTTC.

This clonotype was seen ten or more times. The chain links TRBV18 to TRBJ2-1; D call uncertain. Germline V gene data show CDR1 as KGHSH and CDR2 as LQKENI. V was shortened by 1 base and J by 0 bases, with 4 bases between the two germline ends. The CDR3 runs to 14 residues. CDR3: CASSPQSSYNEQFF. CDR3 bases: TGTGCCAGCTCACCACAGAGCTCCTACAATGAGCAGTTCTTC.

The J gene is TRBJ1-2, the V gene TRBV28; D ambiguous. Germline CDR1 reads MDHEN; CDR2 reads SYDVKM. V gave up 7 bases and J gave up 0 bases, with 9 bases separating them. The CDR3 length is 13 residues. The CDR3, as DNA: TGTGCCAGCACGTCCGATACTAACTATGGCTACACCTTC. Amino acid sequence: CASTSDTNYGYTF.

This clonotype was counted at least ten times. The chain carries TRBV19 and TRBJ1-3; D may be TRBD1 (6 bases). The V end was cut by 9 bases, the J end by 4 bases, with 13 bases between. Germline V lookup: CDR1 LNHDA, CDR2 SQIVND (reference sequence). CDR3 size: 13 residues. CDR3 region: CASQQGSGNTIYF. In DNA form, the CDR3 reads TGTGCCAGCCAACAGGGCTCGGGAAACACCATATATTTT. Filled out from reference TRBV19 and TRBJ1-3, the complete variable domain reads DGGITQSPKYLFRKEGQNVTLSCEQNLNHDAMYWYRQDPGQGLRLIYYSQIVNDFQKGDIAEGYSVSREKKESFPLTVTSAQKNPTAFYLCASQQGSGNTIYFGEGSWLTVV.

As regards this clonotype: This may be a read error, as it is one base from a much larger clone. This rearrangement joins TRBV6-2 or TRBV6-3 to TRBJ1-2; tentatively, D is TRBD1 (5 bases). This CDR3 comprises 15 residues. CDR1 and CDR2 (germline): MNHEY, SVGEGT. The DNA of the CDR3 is TGTGCCGGCAGTTTACCCGGGACCGGAGTATTGGGCTACACCTTC. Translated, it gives CAGSLPGTGVLGYTF.

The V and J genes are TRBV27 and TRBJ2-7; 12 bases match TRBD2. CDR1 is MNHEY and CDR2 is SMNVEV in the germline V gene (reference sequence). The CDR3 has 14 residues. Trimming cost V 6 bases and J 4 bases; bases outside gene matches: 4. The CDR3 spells CASSPSGGAYEQYF. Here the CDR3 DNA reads TGTGCCAGCAGCCCTAGCGGGGGGGCTTACGAGCAGTACTTC.

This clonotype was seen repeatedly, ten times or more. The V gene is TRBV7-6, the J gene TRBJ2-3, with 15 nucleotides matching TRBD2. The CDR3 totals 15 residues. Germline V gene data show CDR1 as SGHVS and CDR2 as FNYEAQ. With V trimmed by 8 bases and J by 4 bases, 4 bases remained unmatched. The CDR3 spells CASRRTSGGADTQYF. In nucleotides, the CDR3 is TGTGCCAGCCGTAGGACTAGCGGGGGGGCAGATACGCAGTATTTT.

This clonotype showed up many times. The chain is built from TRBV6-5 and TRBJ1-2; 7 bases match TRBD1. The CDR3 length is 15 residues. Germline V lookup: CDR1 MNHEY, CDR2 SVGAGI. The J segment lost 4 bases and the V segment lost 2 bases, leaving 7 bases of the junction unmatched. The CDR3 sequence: CASSYRQGGRYGYTF. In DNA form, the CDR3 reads TGTGCCAGCAGTTACCGACAGGGTGGGCGCTATGGCTACACCTTC.

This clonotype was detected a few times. The CDR3 region has the DNA TGTGCCAGCAGCTCCCCCCCTAGCGGTCATAGCTCCTACAATGAGCAGTTCTTC. Translated: CASSSPPSGHSSYNEQFF. The chain has TRBV13 and TRBJ2-1; TRBD2 agrees at 7 bases. Germline lookup yields CDR1 PRHDT and CDR2 FYEKMQ (reference sequence). The CDR3 extends over 18 amino acids. Trimming took 4 bases from V and 0 from J; bases not matched to a gene: 12.

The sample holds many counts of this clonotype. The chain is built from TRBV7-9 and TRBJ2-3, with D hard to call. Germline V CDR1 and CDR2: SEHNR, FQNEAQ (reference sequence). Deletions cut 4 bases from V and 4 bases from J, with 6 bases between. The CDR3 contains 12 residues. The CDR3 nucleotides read TGTGCCAGCAGCTCCTACGCAGATACGCAGTATTTT. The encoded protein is CASSSYADTQYF.

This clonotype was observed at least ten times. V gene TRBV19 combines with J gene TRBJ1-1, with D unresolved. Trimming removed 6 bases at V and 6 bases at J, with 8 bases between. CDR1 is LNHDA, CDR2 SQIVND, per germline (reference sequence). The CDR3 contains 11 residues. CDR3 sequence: CASRGPAEAFF. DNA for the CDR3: TGTGCCAGTAGAGGGCCCGCTGAAGCTTTCTTT.